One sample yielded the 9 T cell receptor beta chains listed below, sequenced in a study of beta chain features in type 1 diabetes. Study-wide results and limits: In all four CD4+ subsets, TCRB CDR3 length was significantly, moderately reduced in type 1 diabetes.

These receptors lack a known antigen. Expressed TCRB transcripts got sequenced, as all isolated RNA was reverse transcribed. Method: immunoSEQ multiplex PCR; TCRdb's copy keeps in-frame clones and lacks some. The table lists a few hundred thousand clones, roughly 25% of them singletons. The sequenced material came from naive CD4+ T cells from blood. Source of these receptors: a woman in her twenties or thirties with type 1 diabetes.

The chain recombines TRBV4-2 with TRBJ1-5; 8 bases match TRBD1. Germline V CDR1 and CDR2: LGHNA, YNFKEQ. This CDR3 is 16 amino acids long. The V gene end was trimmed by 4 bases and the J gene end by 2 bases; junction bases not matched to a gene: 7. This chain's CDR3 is CASSPGDRSGNQPQHF. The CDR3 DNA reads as TGTGCCAGCAGCCCGGGGGACAGGTCGGGCAATCAGCCCCAGCATTTT.

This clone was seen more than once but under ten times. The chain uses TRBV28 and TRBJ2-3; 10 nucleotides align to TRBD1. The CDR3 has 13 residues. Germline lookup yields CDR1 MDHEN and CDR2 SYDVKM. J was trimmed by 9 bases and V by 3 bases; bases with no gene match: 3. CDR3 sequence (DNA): TGTGCCAGCAGTTTGTCGGACAGGGGGACGCAGTATTTT. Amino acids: CASSLSDRGTQYF.

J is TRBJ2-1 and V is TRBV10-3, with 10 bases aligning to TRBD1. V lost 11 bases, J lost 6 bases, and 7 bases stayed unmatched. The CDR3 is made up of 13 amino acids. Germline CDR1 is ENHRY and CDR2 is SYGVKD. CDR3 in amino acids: CAARTGGLNEQFF. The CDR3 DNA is TGTGCCGCCCGGACAGGGGGACTCAATGAGCAGTTCTTC.

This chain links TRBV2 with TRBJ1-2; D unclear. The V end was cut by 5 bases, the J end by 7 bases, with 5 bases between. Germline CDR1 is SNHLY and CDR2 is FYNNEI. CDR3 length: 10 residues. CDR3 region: CASSPGGYTF. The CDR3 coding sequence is TGTGCCAGCAGTCCAGGTGGCTACACCTTC.

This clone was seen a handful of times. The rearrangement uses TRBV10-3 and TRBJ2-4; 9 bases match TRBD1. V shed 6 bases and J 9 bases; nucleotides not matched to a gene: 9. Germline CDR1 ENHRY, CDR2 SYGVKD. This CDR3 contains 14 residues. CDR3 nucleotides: TGTGCCATCAGCGACCCGGGACAGGGTCCCATTCAGTACTTC. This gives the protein CAISDPGQGPIQYF.

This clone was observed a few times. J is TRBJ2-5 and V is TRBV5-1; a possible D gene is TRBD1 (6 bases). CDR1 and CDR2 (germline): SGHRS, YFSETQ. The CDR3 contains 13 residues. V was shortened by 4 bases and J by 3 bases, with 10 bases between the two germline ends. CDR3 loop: CASSQGQKETQYF. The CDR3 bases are TGCGCCAGCAGCCAGGGGCAGAAAGAGACCCAGTACTTC.

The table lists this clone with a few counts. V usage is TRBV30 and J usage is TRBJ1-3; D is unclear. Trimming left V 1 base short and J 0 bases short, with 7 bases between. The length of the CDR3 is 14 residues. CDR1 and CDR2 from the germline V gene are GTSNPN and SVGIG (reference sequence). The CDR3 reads CAWSESTSGNTIYF. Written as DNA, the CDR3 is TGTGCCTGGAGTGAGAGCACCTCTGGAAACACCATATATTTT.

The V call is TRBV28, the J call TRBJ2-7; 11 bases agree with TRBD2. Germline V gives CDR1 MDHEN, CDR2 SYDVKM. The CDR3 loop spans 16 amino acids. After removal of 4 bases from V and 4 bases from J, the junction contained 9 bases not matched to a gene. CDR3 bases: TGTGCCAGCAGTTCCCCGACTAGCGGGGCGTTATACGAGCAGTACTTC. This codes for CASSSPTSGALYEQYF.

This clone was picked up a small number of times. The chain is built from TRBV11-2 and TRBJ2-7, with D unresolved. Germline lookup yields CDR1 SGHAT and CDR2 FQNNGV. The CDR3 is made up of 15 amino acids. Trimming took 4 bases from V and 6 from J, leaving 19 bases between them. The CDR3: CASSSLVSSPAEQYF. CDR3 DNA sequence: TGTGCCAGCAGCTCCCTAGTATCCTCCCCCGCCGAGCAGTACTTC.